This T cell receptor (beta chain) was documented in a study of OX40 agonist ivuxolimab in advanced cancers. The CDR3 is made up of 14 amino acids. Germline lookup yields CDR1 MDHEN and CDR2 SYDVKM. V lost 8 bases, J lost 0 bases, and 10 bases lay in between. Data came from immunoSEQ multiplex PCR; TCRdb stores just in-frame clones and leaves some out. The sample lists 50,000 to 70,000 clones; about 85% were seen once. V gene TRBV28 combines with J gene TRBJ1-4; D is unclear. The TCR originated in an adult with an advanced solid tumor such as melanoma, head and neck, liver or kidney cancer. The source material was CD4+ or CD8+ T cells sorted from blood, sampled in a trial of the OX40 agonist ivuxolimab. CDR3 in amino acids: CASGNQATNEKLFF. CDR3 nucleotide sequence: TGTGCCAGCGGAAACCAGGCAACTAATGAAAAACTGTTTTTT.